This is a list of T cell receptor beta chains from one sample in a study of T cell responses to AZD1222 COVID-19 vaccine. Using immunoSEQ multiplex PCR, the repertoire was profiled, and TCRdb retains in-frame clones only, with some absent. The profile shows some 160,000 clones, approximately 90% of them singletons. The specimen was peripheral blood, collected 28 days after the second AZD1222 dose. Every receptor here comes from an adult who received the AZD1222 COVID-19 vaccine. The conserved cysteine and the conserved F or W are not part of the CDR3 here. Each record gives: V gene, D gene, J gene, CDR3 protein. The D gene is left open where the match is weak.

TRBV5-6	.	TRBJ2-5	ASSSMQGNQETQY
TRBV7-2	TRBD1	TRBJ1-2	ASSLQGATSYGYT
TRBV10-3	TRBD1	TRBJ1-2	AISPRDLGQGALSYGYT
TRBV7-7	TRBD1	TRBJ2-7	ASSALGQGSEQY
TRBV19	TRBD1	TRBJ1-3	ASSPQGAYGNTIY
TRBV2	TRBD1	TRBJ1-1	ASRPWDRVNTEAF
TRBV18	TRBD1	TRBJ1-4	ASSPRQGKLF
TRBV10-2	.	TRBJ1-2	ASSESEGHYGYT
TRBV11-2	.	TRBJ2-7	ASSLEGTHSYEQY
TRBV5-6	.	TRBJ1-2	ASSLGHSGGYGYT
TRBV5-6	TRBD1	TRBJ1-3	ASSLGTENTIY
TRBV3-1/TRBV3-2	TRBD1	TRBJ1-2	ASSQGLIRGYGYT
TRBV4-3	TRBD1	TRBJ1-4	ASSQARGTGLATNEKLF
TRBV12-3/TRBV12-4	.	TRBJ1-2	ASSLDRNYGYT
TRBV12-3/TRBV12-4	.	TRBJ1-2	ASSLRQDYGYT
TRBV19	.	TRBJ1-1	ASSPSGGNKMNTEAF
TRBV7-2	.	TRBJ2-2	ASSWGYRANTGELF
TRBV7-6	.	TRBJ1-3	ASSFGGGGRNTIY
TRBV19	TRBD1	TRBJ1-2	ASSIGTAYGYT
TRBV6-5	.	TRBJ1-2	ASSSDSYYGYT
TRBV12-5	.	TRBJ2-3	ASGPNTDTQY
TRBV5-1	TRBD1	TRBJ1-1	ASSLGDRPNTEAF
TRBV7-6	.	TRBJ1-4	ASSLGGGAREKLF
TRBV6-2/TRBV6-3	.	TRBJ1-6	ASSAFQSAGRSYNSPLH
TRBV7-2	.	TRBJ2-1	ASIRTIGTSNEQF
TRBV10-3	TRBD1	TRBJ2-1	AISTSGGKDEQF
TRBV5-1	TRBD1	TRBJ1-5	ASAITGGSQPQH
TRBV5-4	TRBD1	TRBJ2-3	ASSPPGQGVTSTDTQY
TRBV4-1	.	TRBJ1-1	ASSLDSPNTEAF
TRBV2	.	TRBJ1-2	ASSDRHSNGYT
TRBV6-5	TRBD1	TRBJ1-2	ASSMTGFNYGYT
TRBV18	.	TRBJ1-6	ASSPPDSPLH
TRBV6-2/TRBV6-3	.	TRBJ1-6	ASSTGGEYSPLH
TRBV4-2	TRBD1	TRBJ1-2	ASSQEAQGADGYT
TRBV4-1	.	TRBJ2-3	ASSGPQGGVVDTQY
TRBV30	TRBD2	TRBJ2-1	AWSRVGRGTYNEQF
TRBV6-5	.	TRBJ1-6	ASILGEGSPLH
TRBV7-8	TRBD2	TRBJ2-5	ASSRGGQETQY
TRBV19	TRBD1	TRBJ2-6	ASSRGPGANVLT
TRBV11-3	.	TRBJ2-2	ASSPPRTANTGELF
TRBV27	.	TRBJ1-5	ASSLSSGNQPQH
TRBV7-8	TRBD1	TRBJ1-5	ASSFLWDREGQPQH
TRBV4-2	.	TRBJ2-7	ASSQTVAAYEQY
TRBV6-5	.	TRBJ2-2	ASSFRPTGELF
TRBV15	TRBD2	TRBJ2-1	ATSRDPGGLNEQF
TRBV5-4	.	TRBJ1-1	ASSVRDGPIYTEAF
TRBV12-3/TRBV12-4	.	TRBJ1-1	ASSSVGGLGAF
TRBV12-5	TRBD1	TRBJ1-2	ASGPGQGANYGYT
TRBV6-5	TRBD1	TRBJ1-5	ASSRLTGGNQPQH
TRBV7-8	.	TRBJ2-7	ASSDRAYPRGYEQY
TRBV6-5	TRBD1	TRBJ1-2	ASSSHQGGGYT
TRBV4-3	TRBD1	TRBJ1-2	ASSQDPQGDYGYT
TRBV7-2	.	TRBJ2-7	ASSSMVRSDRY
TRBV7-9	TRBD1	TRBJ2-7	ASSLTIDRGFRNEQY
TRBV5-1	.	TRBJ1-1	ASSLELNTEAF
TRBV6-5	.	TRBJ1-1	ASRADGGNTEAF
TRBV18	.	TRBJ2-7	ASSPISFYEQY
TRBV2	.	TRBJ1-6	ASGVQPYSPLH